This TCR beta chain was recovered during a study of cytomegalovirus exposure and HLA in healthy donors. The PCR ran on 60 Vbeta and 13 Jbeta primers. TCRdb's table, derived via immunoSEQ multiplex PCR, lists solely in-frame clones and lacks some. In the table there are around 140,000 clones, approximately 84% of which are singletons. This clone was seen more than once but under ten times. CDR1 and CDR2 (germline): SNHLY, FYNNEI. V was trimmed by 4 bases and J by 0 bases, leaving 9 bases between them. This CDR3 comprises 14 residues. The donors, nominally healthy at sampling, likely had unrecorded immune exposures.

This TCR was recovered from a woman aged 55-69 years in good health and CMV-seropositive. This sequence joins TRBV2 and TRBJ1-2; TRBD1 is a possible D gene (5 bases). Material: PBMCs. The CDR3 is CASSVQVSNYGYTF. CDR3 nucleotide sequence: TGTGCCAGCAGTGTACAGGTTTCTAACTATGGCTACACCTTC.